The 11 T cell receptor beta chains in this list originate from one sample, sequenced in a study of T-cell reconstitution after alpha-beta-depleted transplantation in children. Whole-study findings and limits: The origin of alpha-beta T cells about two months after transplant was reportedly several hundred expanded graft clones.

Molecular barcoding with unique molecular identifiers was used for the TCRbeta library. TCRdb processed the PCR reads anew with MiXCR; each CDR3 protein has one entry. This table has about 32,000 distinct CDR3 sequences, 6.4% appearing once. For these receptors, no antigen is known. Sample: peripheral blood, taken 60 days after TCRalphabeta/CD19-depleted stem cell transplant. These receptors were taken from a child less than two years old who had a stem cell transplant for acute myeloid leukemia, so the T cells may come from the graft donor.

This chain connects TRBV7-9 to TRBJ1-1; 8 nucleotides align to TRBD1. With V trimmed by 3 bases and J by 4 bases, 7 bases remained unmatched. Germline lookup yields CDR1 SEHNR and CDR2 FQNEAQ (reference sequence). This CDR3 region has 15 residues. Here the CDR3 reads CASSLPGGGGTEAFF. CDR3 DNA: TGTGCCAGCAGCTTGCCAGGGGGCGGGGGCACTGAAGCTTTCTTT.

This clonotype has a count of ten or more. The chain employs TRBV20-1 and TRBJ1-3; possible D gene TRBD1, 6 bases. This CDR3 has 14 amino acids. The V gene lost 0 bases and the J gene lost 4 bases, with 10 bases spanning the gap. Germline V CDR1 and CDR2: DFQATT, SNEGSKA (reference sequence). The DNA of the CDR3 is TGCAGTGCTAGAGAGTCAGGGGTGGGAAACACCATATATTTT. Translating gives CSARESGVGNTIYF.

This clonotype was counted many times. The chain employs TRBV29-1 and TRBJ2-1; 13 positions agree with TRBD2. The trim removed 1 base at V and 13 bases at J, leaving 19 bases unmatched. CDR1 is SQVTM, CDR2 ANQGSEA, per germline. The CDR3 extends over 18 amino acids. CDR3 coding DNA: TGCAGCGTTGAAGCTAGGACTAGCGGGAGTCGCTCGATGGGGGATCAGTTCTTC. It specifies CSVEARTSGSRSMGDQFF.

There are many counts of this clonotype. This chain links TRBV6-2 or TRBV6-3 with TRBJ2-7; D is perhaps TRBD1 (6 bases). In germline, CDR1 is MNHEY, CDR2 SVGEGT. The V and J ends lost 2 bases and 4 bases respectively, with 9 bases between them. The CDR3 spans 13 residues. The chain's CDR3 is CASSYRTGYEQYF. Written as DNA, the CDR3 is TGTGCCAGCAGTTACAGAACAGGGTACGAGCAGTACTTC.

This clonotype was found a few times. The chain links TRBV7-9 to TRBJ1-1; weak D call: TRBD1 (6 bases). The germline V gene has CDR1 SEHNR and CDR2 FQNEAQ (reference sequence). V was trimmed by 2 bases and J by 2 bases, leaving 12 bases between them. This CDR3 region has 15 residues. As DNA, the CDR3 is TGTGCCAGCAGCTTAACGCCAGGGGTTAACACTGAAGCTTTCTTT. It encodes CASSLTPGVNTEAFF.

The sample holds many counts of this clonotype. Here the CDR3 DNA reads TGTGCCAGCAGCCCACAGGGCGGAAAACTGTTTTTT. Its translation is CASSPQGGKLFF. The chain is built from TRBV3-1 and TRBJ1-4; D possibly corresponds to TRBD1 (6 bases). The CDR3 loop spans 12 amino acids. V was trimmed by 4 bases and J by 10 bases, leaving 10 bases between them. Germline V lookup: CDR1 LGHDT, CDR2 YNNKEL (reference sequence).

V usage is TRBV11-3 and J usage is TRBJ2-5; D remains ambiguous. Looked up from germline, CDR1 is SGHNT and CDR2 is YENEEA. With 5 bases removed from V and 0 bases from J, the gap between germline ends came to 10 bases. The CDR3 has 14 amino acids. The CDR3 coding sequence is TGTGCCAGCAGCCCAGTTGGGGACCAAGAGACCCAGTACTTC. It codes for CASSPVGDQETQYF.

This clonotype was detected many times. The chain joins TRBV11-2 to TRBJ1-4; D is unclear. Between the trimmed V and J ends, which lost 7 bases and 8 bases, there was a span of 14 bases. Germline assignment: CDR1 SGHAT and CDR2 FQNNGV. The CDR3 contains 13 residues. CDR3 DNA: TGTGCCAGCATATGCAGACACTACGAAAAACTGTTTTTT. Its translation: CASICRHYEKLFF.

This clonotype has at least ten counts. This chain joins TRBV29-1 and TRBJ1-4; D might be TRBD1 (5 bases). Trimming stripped 6 bases from V and 5 bases from J, with 25 bases between. The CDR3 is 17 residues long. Germline CDR1 is SQVTM and CDR2 is ANQGSEA. CDR3 DNA: TGCAGCGTCAGCGTCAGGGCCCAGTCCCTCGCGAATGAAAAACTGTTTTTT. It translates to CSVSVRAQSLANEKLFF.

In its sample, this clonotype was seen many times. CDR3 in amino acids: CASRGTGAGKTQYF. The CDR3 bases are TGTGCCAGCAGAGGGACAGGGGCTGGAAAGACCCAGTACTTC. The genes are TRBV2 and TRBJ2-5; 10 bases line up with TRBD1. Looked up from germline, CDR1 is SNHLY and CDR2 is FYNNEI. J lost 6 bases, V lost 6 bases, and 7 bases had no gene match. The CDR3 is 14 amino acids.

This clonotype has more than one count but fewer than ten. V usage is TRBV5-5 and J usage is TRBJ2-3; tentative D call: TRBD1 (6 bases). The germline gives CDR1 SGHKS, CDR2 YYEKEE (reference sequence). The CDR3 extends over 18 amino acids. V was shortened by 2 bases and J by 1 base, with 20 bases between the two germline ends. For the CDR3, the DNA is TGTGCCAGCAGCTTCGGTCAGGGGCGGATTACTGGCACAGATACGCAGTATTTT. It is translated as CASSFGQGRITGTDTQYF.